This paragraph covers one T cell receptor beta chain sequence. This record comes from a study of cytomegalovirus exposure and HLA in healthy donors. The PCR employed 60 Vbeta primers together with 13 Jbeta primers. The method was immunoSEQ multiplex PCR; TCRdb's version includes in-frame clones alone and lacks a portion of them. The table records 110,000 or so clones, about 72% of them present only once. The CDR3 covers 13 residues. Germline assignment: CDR1 SGHRS and CDR2 YFSETQ. The V end was cut by 1 base, the J end by 8 bases, with 12 bases between. The rearrangement joins TRBV5-1 to TRBJ1-1, with TRBD1 as a possible D gene (5 bases). Specimen: PBMCs. This clonotype was sampled from a man over 45 in good health and CMV-seropositive. The CDR3 bases are TGCGCCAGCAGCTTGCTCCAGGGCCTCGAAGCTTTCTTT. This encodes CASSLLQGLEAFF. Full variable domain (remainder filled in from reference TRBV5-1 and TRBJ1-1): KAGVTQTPRYLIKTRGQQVTLSCSPISGHRSVSWYQQTPGQGLQFLFEYFSETQRNKGNFPGRFSGRQFSNSRSEMNVSTLELGDSALYLCASSLLQGLEAFFGQGTRLTVV.